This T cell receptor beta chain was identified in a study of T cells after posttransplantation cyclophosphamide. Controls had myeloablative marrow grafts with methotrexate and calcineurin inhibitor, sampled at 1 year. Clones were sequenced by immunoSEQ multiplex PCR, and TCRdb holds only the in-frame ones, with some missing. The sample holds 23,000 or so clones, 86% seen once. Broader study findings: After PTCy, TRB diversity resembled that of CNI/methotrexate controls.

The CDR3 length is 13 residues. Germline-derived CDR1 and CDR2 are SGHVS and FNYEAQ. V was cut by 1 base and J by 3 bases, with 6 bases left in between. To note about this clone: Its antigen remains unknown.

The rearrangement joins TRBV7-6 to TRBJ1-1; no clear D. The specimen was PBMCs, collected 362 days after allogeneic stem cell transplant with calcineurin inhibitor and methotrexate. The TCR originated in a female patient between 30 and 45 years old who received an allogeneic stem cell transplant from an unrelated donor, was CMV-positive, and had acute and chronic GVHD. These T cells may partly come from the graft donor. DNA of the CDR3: TGTGCCAGCAGCTTAGGGGAGGACACTGAAGCTTTCTTT. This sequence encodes CASSLGEDTEAFF.